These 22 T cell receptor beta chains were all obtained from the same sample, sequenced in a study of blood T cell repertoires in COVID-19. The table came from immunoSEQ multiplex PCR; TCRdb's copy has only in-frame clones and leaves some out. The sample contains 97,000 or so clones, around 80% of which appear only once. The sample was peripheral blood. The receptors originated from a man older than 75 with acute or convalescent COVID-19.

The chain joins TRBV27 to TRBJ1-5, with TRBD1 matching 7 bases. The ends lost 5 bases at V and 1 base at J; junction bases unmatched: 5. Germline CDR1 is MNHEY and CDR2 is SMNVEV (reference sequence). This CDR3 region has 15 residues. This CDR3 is CASSPLTGSNQPQHF. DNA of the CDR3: TGTGCCAGCAGTCCTTTGACAGGGAGCAATCAGCCCCAGCATTTT.

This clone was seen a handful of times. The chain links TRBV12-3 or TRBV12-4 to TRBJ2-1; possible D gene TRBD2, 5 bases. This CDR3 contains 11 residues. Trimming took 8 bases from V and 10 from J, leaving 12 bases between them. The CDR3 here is CASGQRSEQFF. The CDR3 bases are TGTGCCAGCGGCCAGCGGTCGGAGCAGTTCTTC.

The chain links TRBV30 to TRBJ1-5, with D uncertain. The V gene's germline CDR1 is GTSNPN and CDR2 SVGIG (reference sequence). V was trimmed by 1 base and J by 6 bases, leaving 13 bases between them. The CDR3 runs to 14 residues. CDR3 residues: CAWSGGLGSQPQHF. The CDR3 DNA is TGTGCCTGGAGTGGGGGTCTGGGGAGTCAGCCCCAGCATTTT. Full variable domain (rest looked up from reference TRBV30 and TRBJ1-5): SQTIHQWPATLVQPVGSPLSLECTVEGTSNPNLYWYRQAAGRGLQLLFYSVGIGQISSEVPQNLSASRPQDRQFILSSKKLLLSDSGFYLCAWSGGLGSQPQHFGDGTRLSIL.

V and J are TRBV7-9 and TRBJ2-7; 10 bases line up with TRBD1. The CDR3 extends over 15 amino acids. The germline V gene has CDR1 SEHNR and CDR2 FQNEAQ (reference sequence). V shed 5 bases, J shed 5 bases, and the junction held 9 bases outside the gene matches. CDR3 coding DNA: TGTGCCAGCAGCCTGGGGACAGGGGCTATGAACGAGCAGTACTTC. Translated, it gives CASSLGTGAMNEQYF.

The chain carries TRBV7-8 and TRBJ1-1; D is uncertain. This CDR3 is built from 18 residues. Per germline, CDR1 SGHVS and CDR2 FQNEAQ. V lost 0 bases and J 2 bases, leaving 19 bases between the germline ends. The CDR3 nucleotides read TGTGCCAGCAGCTTAGCGCTAAGGCAGAGCGCTTCCAACACTGAAGCTTTCTTT. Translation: CASSLALRQSASNTEAFF. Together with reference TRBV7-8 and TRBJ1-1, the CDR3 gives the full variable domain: GAGVSQSPRYKVAKRGQDVALRCDPISGHVSLFWYQQALGQGPEFLTYFQNEAQLDKSGLPSDRFFAERPEGSVSTLKIQRTQQEDSAVYLCASSLALRQSASNTEAFFGQGTRLTVV.

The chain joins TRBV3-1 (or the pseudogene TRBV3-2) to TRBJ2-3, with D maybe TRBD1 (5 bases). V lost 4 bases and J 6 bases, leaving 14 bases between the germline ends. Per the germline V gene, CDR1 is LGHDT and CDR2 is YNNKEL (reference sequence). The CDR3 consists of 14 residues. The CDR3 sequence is CASSRQGVSDTQYF. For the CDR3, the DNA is TGTGCCAGCAGCCGTCAGGGTGTTTCCGATACGCAGTATTTT.

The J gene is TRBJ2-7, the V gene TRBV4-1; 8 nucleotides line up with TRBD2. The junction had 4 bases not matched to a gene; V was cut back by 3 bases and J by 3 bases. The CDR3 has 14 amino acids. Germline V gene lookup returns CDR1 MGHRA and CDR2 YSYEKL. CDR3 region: CASSQDGGDYEQYF. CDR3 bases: TGCGCCAGCAGCCAGGACGGGGGGGACTACGAGCAGTACTTC.

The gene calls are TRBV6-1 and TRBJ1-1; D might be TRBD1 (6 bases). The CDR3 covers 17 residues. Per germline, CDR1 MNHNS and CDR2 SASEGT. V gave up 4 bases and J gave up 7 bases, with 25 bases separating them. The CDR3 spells CASSAPWGGRKVNEAFF. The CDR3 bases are TGTGCCAGCAGTGCCCCTTGGGGGGGGCGCAAAGTGAATGAAGCTTTCTTT.

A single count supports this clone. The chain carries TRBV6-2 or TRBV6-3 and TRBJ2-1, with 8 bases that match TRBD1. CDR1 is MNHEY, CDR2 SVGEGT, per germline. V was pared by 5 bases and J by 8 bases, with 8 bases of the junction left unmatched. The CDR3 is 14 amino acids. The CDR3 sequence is CASSLQGARDEQFF. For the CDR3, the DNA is TGTGCCAGCAGTCTCCAGGGGGCTAGGGATGAGCAGTTCTTC.

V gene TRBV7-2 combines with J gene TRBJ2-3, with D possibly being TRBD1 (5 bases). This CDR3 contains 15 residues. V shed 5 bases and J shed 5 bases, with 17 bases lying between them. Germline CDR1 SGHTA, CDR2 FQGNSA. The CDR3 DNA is TGTGCCAGCAGCCGGGCAGGGATTTCGAAAGATACGCAGTATTTT. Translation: CASSRAGISKDTQYF. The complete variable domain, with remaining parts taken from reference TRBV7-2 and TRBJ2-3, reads GAGVSQSPSNKVTEKGKDVELRCDPISGHTALYWYRQSLGQGLEFLIYFQGNSAPDKSGLPSDRFSAERTGGSVSTLTIQRTQQEDSAVYLCASSRAGISKDTQYFGPGTRLTVL.

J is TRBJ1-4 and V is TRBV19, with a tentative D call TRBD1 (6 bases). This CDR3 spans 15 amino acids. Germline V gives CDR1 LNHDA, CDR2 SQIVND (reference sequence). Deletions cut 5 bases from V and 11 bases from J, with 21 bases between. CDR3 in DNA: TGTGCCAGTAGTGTTATCGGGACACTATCGGAGAAACTGTTTTTT. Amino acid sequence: CASSVIGTLSEKLFF.

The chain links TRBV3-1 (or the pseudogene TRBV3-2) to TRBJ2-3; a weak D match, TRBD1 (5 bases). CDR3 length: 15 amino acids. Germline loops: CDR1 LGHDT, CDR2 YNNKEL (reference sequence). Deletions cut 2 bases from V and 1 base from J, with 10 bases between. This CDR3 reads CASSQTKGRTDTQYF. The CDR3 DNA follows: TGTGCCAGCAGCCAAACGAAGGGGCGCACAGATACGCAGTATTTT.

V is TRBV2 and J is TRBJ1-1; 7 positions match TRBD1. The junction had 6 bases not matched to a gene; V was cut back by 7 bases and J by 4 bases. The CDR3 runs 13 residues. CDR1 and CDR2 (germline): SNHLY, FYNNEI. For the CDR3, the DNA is TGTGCCAGCACTATGACAGGGATCACTGAAGCTTTCTTT. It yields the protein CASTMTGITEAFF.

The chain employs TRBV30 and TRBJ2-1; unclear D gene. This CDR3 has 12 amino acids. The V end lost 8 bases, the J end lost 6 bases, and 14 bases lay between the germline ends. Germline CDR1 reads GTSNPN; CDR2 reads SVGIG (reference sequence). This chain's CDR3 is CAASLSTNEQFF. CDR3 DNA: TGTGCCGCATCACTTTCCACCAATGAGCAGTTCTTC.

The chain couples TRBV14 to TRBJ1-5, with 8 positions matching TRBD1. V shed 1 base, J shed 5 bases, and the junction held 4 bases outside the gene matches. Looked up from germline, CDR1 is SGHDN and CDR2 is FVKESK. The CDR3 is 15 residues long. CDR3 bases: TGTGCCAGCAGCCAAGGGACAGGGCCTCATCAGCCCCAGCATTTT. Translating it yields CASSQGTGPHQPQHF.

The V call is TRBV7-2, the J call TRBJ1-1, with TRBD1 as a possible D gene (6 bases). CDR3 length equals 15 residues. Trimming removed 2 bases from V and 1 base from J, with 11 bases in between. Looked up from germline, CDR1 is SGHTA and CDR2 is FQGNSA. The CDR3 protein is CASSLRMTGNTEAFF. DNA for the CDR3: TGTGCCAGCAGCTTACGTATGACAGGGAACACTGAAGCTTTCTTT.

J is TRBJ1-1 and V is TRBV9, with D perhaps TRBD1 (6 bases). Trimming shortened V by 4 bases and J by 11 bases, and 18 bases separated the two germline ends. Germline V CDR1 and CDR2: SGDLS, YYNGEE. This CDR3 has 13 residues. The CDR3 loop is CASSSQESGVAFF. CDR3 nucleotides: TGTGCCAGCAGCAGCCAAGAATCAGGGGTGGCTTTCTTT.

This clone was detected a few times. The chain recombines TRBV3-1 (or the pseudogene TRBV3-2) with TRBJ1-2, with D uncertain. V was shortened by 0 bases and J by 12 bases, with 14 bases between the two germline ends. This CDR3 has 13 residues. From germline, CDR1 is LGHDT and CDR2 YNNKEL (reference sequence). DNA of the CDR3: TGTGCCAGCAGCCAAGAACGAACGTCCCAGAACACCTTC. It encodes CASSQERTSQNTF.

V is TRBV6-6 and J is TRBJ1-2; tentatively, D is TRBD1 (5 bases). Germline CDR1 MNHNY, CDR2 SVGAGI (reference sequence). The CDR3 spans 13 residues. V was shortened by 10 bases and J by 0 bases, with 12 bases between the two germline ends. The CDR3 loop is CATLTGANYGYTF. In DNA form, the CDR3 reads TGTGCCACTCTAACAGGTGCTAACTATGGCTACACCTTC.

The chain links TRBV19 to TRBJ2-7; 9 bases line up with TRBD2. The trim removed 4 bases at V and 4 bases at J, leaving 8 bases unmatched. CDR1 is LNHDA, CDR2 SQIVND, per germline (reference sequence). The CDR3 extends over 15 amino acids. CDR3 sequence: CASSSESGRHYEQYF. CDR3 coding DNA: TGTGCCAGTAGTAGTGAAAGCGGGAGGCATTACGAGCAGTACTTC. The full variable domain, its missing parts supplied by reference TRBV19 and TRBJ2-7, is DGGITQSPKYLFRKEGQNVTLSCEQNLNHDAMYWYRQDPGQGLRLIYYSQIVNDFQKGDIAEGYSVSREKKESFPLTVTSAQKNPTAFYLCASSSESGRHYEQYFGPGTRLTVT.

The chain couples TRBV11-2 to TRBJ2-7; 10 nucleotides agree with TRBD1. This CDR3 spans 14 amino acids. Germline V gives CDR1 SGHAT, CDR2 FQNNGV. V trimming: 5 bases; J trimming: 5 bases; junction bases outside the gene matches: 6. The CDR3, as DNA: TGTGCCAGCAGCCACTGGGACAGGGGCAACGAGCAGTACTTC. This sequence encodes CASSHWDRGNEQYF.

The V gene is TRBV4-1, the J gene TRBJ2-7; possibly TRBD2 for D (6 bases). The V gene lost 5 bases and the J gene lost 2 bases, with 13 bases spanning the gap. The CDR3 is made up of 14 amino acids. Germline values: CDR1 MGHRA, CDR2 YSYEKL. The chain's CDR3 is CASSSGDGPYEQYF. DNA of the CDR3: TGCGCCAGCAGCTCGGGGGACGGACCCTACGAGCAGTACTTC.